This paragraph covers one T cell receptor (beta chain) sequence. The sample belongs to a study of blood T cell repertoires in COVID-19. The CDR3 has 13 residues. Trimming pared 6 bases from V and 6 bases from J, leaving 16 bases between. Germline CDR1 and CDR2: SGHRS and YFSETQ. Libraries were prepared by immunoSEQ multiplex PCR; TCRdb keeps only in-frame clonotypes and omits some of them. The table includes under 150,000 clones, around 80% detected once. This clonotype originated in an elderly man with active or convalescent COVID-19. The J gene is TRBJ2-7, the V gene TRBV5-1, with a weak D call TRBD2 (7 bases). Sequenced: peripheral blood. CDR3 sequence (DNA): TGCGCCAGCAAACCCCAAGGGGGGGTCGAGCAGTACTTC. This encodes CASKPQGGVEQYF.